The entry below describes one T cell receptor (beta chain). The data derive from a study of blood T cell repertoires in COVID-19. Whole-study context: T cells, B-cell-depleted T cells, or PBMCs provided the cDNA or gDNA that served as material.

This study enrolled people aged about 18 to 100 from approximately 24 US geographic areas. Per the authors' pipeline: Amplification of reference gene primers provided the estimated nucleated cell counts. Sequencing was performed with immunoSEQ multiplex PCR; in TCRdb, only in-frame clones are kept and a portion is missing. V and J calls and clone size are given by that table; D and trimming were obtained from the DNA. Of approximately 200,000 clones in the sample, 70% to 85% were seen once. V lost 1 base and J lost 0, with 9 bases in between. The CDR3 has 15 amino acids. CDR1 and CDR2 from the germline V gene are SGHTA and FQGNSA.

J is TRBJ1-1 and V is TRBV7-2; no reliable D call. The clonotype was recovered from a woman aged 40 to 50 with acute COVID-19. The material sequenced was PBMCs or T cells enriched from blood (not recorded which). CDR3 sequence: CASSLGVAVNTEAFF. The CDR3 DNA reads TGTGCCAGCAGCTTAGGGGTTGCGGTGAACACTGAAGCTTTCTTT.